Listed below are T cell receptor beta chains from one sample, sequenced in a study of shared clonotypes between healthy human individuals. The data were produced by immunoSEQ multiplex PCR, yet TCRdb's version contains in-frame clones alone and is incomplete. Of 2.5 million or so clones listed, just over 90% are singletons. The specimen was naive CD4+ T cells sorted from blood. The receptors derive from a man between 18 and 35 years old in good health. The conserved cysteine and the conserved F or W are not part of the CDR3 here. Each record gives: V gene, J gene, CDR3 protein.

v_gene: TRBV9; j_gene: TRBJ2-3; CDR3aa: ASSVRGGTGGPDTQY
v_gene: TRBV29-1; j_gene: TRBJ1-1; CDR3aa: SVETGGAGAF
v_gene: TRBV28; j_gene: TRBJ1-6; CDR3aa: ASSFSWGNSPLH
v_gene: TRBV5-4; j_gene: TRBJ1-2; CDR3aa: ASSPGRDRGYGYT
v_gene: TRBV2; j_gene: TRBJ2-3; CDR3aa: ASSEGQGSVDTQY
v_gene: TRBV28; j_gene: TRBJ2-5; CDR3aa: ASSFPTLPTQY
v_gene: TRBV18; j_gene: TRBJ2-2; CDR3aa: ASSQEDTGELF
v_gene: TRBV27; j_gene: TRBJ2-5; CDR3aa: ASRLRPQGGTFQETQY
v_gene: TRBV5-1; j_gene: TRBJ2-3; CDR3aa: ASSLAGGGEDTQY
v_gene: TRBV9; j_gene: TRBJ1-2; CDR3aa: ASSPPGSYGYT
v_gene: TRBV5-1; j_gene: TRBJ2-2; CDR3aa: ASSLTANTGELF
v_gene: TRBV6-5; j_gene: TRBJ2-3; CDR3aa: ASRTQGGTDTQY
v_gene: TRBV7-9; j_gene: TRBJ1-2; CDR3aa: ASSLQGHYGYT
v_gene: TRBV13; j_gene: TRBJ1-2; CDR3aa: ASSSTQGLLNYGYT
v_gene: TRBV5-1; j_gene: TRBJ1-6; CDR3aa: ASSLESSYNSPLH
v_gene: TRBV7-3; j_gene: TRBJ1-2; CDR3aa: ASSLTVGGGYT
v_gene: TRBV2; j_gene: TRBJ2-1; CDR3aa: ASSGLGPGLLAYNEQF
v_gene: TRBV6-5; j_gene: TRBJ2-7; CDR3aa: ASSFGQDLSEQY
v_gene: TRBV5-6; j_gene: TRBJ1-2; CDR3aa: ASSATGVDYGYT
v_gene: TRBV10-1; j_gene: TRBJ1-2; CDR3aa: ASSESGLVIGGYT
v_gene: TRBV18; j_gene: TRBJ2-1; CDR3aa: ASSLAADEQF
v_gene: TRBV7-9; j_gene: TRBJ1-5; CDR3aa: ASSLSTGQYQPQH
v_gene: TRBV9; j_gene: TRBJ1-2; CDR3aa: ASSGQGANYGYT
v_gene: TRBV19; j_gene: TRBJ1-5; CDR3aa: ASSISTRYSNQPQH
v_gene: TRBV6-6; j_gene: TRBJ2-1; CDR3aa: ASSPGDNEQF
v_gene: TRBV6-1; j_gene: TRBJ2-7; CDR3aa: ASRLSPKGLYEQY
v_gene: TRBV11-2; j_gene: TRBJ2-3; CDR3aa: ASSLDRRLVTSGSTDTQY
v_gene: TRBV28; j_gene: TRBJ1-1; CDR3aa: ASSARDTEAF
v_gene: TRBV2; j_gene: TRBJ2-5; CDR3aa: ASRATSGEGETQY
v_gene: TRBV5-1; j_gene: TRBJ2-3; CDR3aa: ASSLVPSGWDPSTDTQY
v_gene: TRBV10-3; j_gene: TRBJ1-1; CDR3aa: AIRENRGITEAF
v_gene: TRBV6-1; j_gene: TRBJ2-7; CDR3aa: ASRAGIYEQY
v_gene: TRBV7-8; j_gene: TRBJ2-7; CDR3aa: ASSLVAGGKMEQY
v_gene: TRBV5-1; j_gene: TRBJ2-2; CDR3aa: ASSPGTKNTGELF
v_gene: TRBV30; j_gene: TRBJ1-2; CDR3aa: AWTGVPSNYGYT
v_gene: TRBV5-8; j_gene: TRBJ2-1; CDR3aa: ASKLGRANNEQF
v_gene: TRBV6-1; j_gene: TRBJ2-3; CDR3aa: ASSARGQGSTDTQY
v_gene: TRBV10-3; j_gene: TRBJ1-5; CDR3aa: AISEGTLDNQPQH